These 18 T cell receptor beta chains came from one sample sequenced in a study of OX40 agonist ivuxolimab in advanced cancers. Method: immunoSEQ multiplex PCR; TCRdb's copy keeps in-frame clones and lacks some. The sample lists 42,000 or so clones; around 87% were seen once. The sample in question was CD4+ or CD8+ T cells sorted from blood, obtained in a trial of the OX40 agonist ivuxolimab. The receptors stem from an adult with an advanced solid tumor such as melanoma, head and neck, liver or kidney cancer.

This clone was seen just once. The chain links TRBV7-2 to TRBJ1-2, with a weak D call TRBD1 (6 bases). The CDR3 has 17 residues. V was cut by 1 base and J by 2 bases, with 17 bases left in between. Germline CDR1 SGHTA, CDR2 FQGNSA. This chain's CDR3 is CASSLVGQTFSNYGYTF. The CDR3 DNA is TGTGCCAGCAGCTTAGTAGGACAGACCTTTTCAAACTATGGCTACACCTTC.

This clone showed up just once. This chain's CDR3 is CSGAAGEKLFF. The CDR3 nucleotides are TGCAGCGGGGCGGCGGGGGAAAAACTGTTTTTT. V usage is TRBV29-1 and J usage is TRBJ1-4; D ambiguous. From germline, CDR1 is SQVTM and CDR2 ANQGSEA. Between the trimmed V and J ends, which lost 7 bases and 8 bases, there was a span of 11 bases. The CDR3 loop spans 11 amino acids.

The rearrangement links TRBV2 to TRBJ1-2, with D maybe TRBD1 (5 bases). Trimming removed 6 bases at V and 1 base at J, with 9 bases between. Germline V lookup: CDR1 SNHLY, CDR2 FYNNEI. The CDR3 is made up of 13 amino acids. The CDR3 DNA reads as TGTGCCAGCAGACTGACAGATAACTATGGCTACACCTTC. It specifies CASRLTDNYGYTF.

The CDR3 protein is CASSYGGGQETQYF. Here the CDR3 DNA reads TGTGCCAGCAGTTACGGGGGGGGCCAAGAGACCCAGTACTTC. The chain recombines TRBV6-5 with TRBJ2-5; 7 positions match TRBD2. The length of the CDR3 is 14 residues. The germline V gene has CDR1 MNHEY and CDR2 SVGAGI. J gave up 1 base and V 2 bases, and 1 base lay outside the gene matches.

V usage is TRBV5-1 and J usage is TRBJ2-1; D unresolved. Looked up from germline, CDR1 is SGHRS and CDR2 is YFSETQ. The germline V and J ends were trimmed by 1 base and 8 bases, with 10 bases remaining between them. The CDR3 totals 13 residues. CDR3 sequence: CASSLTPRDEQFF. CDR3 nucleotides: TGCGCCAGCAGCTTGACCCCTAGGGATGAGCAGTTCTTC.

The chain uses TRBV7-9 and TRBJ1-1; D perhaps matches TRBD1 (5 bases). The CDR3 is 13 amino acids. CDR1 is SEHNR, CDR2 FQNEAQ, per germline (reference sequence). V lost 5 bases and J 5 bases, leaving 12 bases between the germline ends. CDR3 in DNA: TGTGCCAGCAGCAACATGGGGGGGACTGAAGCTTTCTTT. Its translation: CASSNMGGTEAFF.

V is TRBV7-9 and J is TRBJ2-5; D might be TRBD1 (7 bases). This CDR3 comprises 15 residues. CDR1 and CDR2 (germline): SEHNR, FQNEAQ (reference sequence). Trimming left V 5 bases short and J 2 bases short, with 15 bases between. The CDR3 region is CASSARGTDQETQYF. In DNA form, the CDR3 reads TGTGCCAGCAGCGCCCGCGGGACAGATCAAGAGACCCAGTACTTC.

This chain uses TRBV7-9 with TRBJ2-5; maybe TRBD2 (5 bases). The CDR3 consists of 12 residues. Germline lookup yields CDR1 SEHNR and CDR2 FQNEAQ (reference sequence). Trimming left V 1 base short and J 7 bases short, with 7 bases between. The CDR3 region is CASSLDRGTQYF. In DNA, the CDR3 is TGTGCCAGCAGCTTAGACCGGGGGACCCAGTACTTC.

The chain links TRBV6-6 to TRBJ2-3; a weak D match, TRBD2 (5 bases). The V gene lost 3 bases and the J gene lost 4 bases, with 14 bases spanning the gap. The germline V gene encodes CDR1 MNHNY and CDR2 SVGAGI (reference sequence). The length of the CDR3 is 15 residues. DNA of the CDR3: TGTGCCAGCAGTTATGGAGGATTTGAGGCAGATACGCAGTATTTT. Its protein product is CASSYGGFEADTQYF.

V and J are TRBV19 and TRBJ2-2; 8 bases align to TRBD2. The CDR3 loop spans 14 amino acids. Germline lookup yields CDR1 LNHDA and CDR2 SQIVND (reference sequence). After removal of 8 bases from V and 5 bases from J, the junction contained 7 bases not matched to a gene. The CDR3 loop is CASRGGHYTGELFF. CDR3 DNA sequence: TGTGCCAGTCGGGGGGGCCACTATACCGGGGAGCTGTTTTTT.

This chain joins TRBV28 and TRBJ2-3; 7 nucleotides line up with TRBD2. V lost 2 bases to trimming and J lost 4 bases; unmatched junction nucleotides: 3. The germline V gene has CDR1 MDHEN and CDR2 SYDVKM. This CDR3 region has 14 residues. The CDR3, as DNA: TGTGCCAGCAGTTTAGGGGCGGGAGCAGATACGCAGTATTTT. Its protein product is CASSLGAGADTQYF.

The chain is built from TRBV7-2 and TRBJ2-7; 12 bases agree with TRBD2. The CDR3 runs to 15 residues. J lost 4 bases, V lost 5 bases, and 6 bases had no gene match. Germline V gene sequence: CDR1 SGHTA, CDR2 FQGNSA. The CDR3 nucleotides are TGTGCCAGCAGCCCCACAACTAGCGGGAGGTACGAGCAGTACTTC. It yields the protein CASSPTTSGRYEQYF.

The gene calls are TRBV19 and TRBJ2-5, with D tentatively TRBD1 (6 bases). This CDR3 contains 14 residues. Germline values: CDR1 LNHDA, CDR2 SQIVND (reference sequence). Trimming shortened V by 7 bases and J by 5 bases, and 17 bases separated the two germline ends. CDR3 in amino acids: CASNTGQSEETQYF. The CDR3 bases are TGTGCCAGTAACACGGGACAATCTGAGGAGACCCAGTACTTC.

This rearrangement joins TRBV5-1 to TRBJ2-5, with TRBD1 identical over 10 bases. The J call may be incorrect, as the DNA end agrees better with TRBJ2-7. In germline, CDR1 is SGHRS, CDR2 YFSETQ. The CDR3 has 15 residues. CDR3 residues: CASSLDGTGVDEQYF. Written as DNA, the CDR3 is TGCGCCAGCAGCTTGGACGGGACAGGGGTCGACGAGCAGTACTTC.

The chain uses TRBV5-1 and TRBJ1-2; 9 bases are a match to TRBD1. With 1 base clipped from V and 8 bases from J, the junction kept 9 bases outside the gene matches. The CDR3 is 15 amino acids. CDR1 is SGHRS, CDR2 YFSETQ, per germline. Here the CDR3 DNA reads TGCGCCAGCAGCTTGAGGAGACAGGGGGTTGACGGCTACACCTTC. This codes for CASSLRRQGVDGYTF.

The chain carries TRBV5-6 and TRBJ2-5, with D maybe TRBD2 (7 bases). The CDR3 is 16 residues long. Germline CDR1 and CDR2: SGHDT and YYEEEE. The V end was cut by 6 bases, the J end by 2 bases, with 20 bases between. CDR3 bases: TGTGCCAGCATCCGGGGGGCGGGGTGGACGCAAGAGACCCAGTACTTC. Residues: CASIRGAGWTQETQYF.

The V gene is TRBV4-1, the J gene TRBJ2-1, with a possible D match to TRBD2 (5 bases). The CDR3 sequence is 14 residues long. Germline-derived CDR1 and CDR2 are MGHRA and YSYEKL. The germline V and J ends were trimmed by 3 bases and 6 bases, with 12 bases remaining between them. CDR3 nucleotide sequence: TGCGCCAGCAGCCAGCGGGCCCTGAGCAATGAGCAGTTCTTC. This gives the protein CASSQRALSNEQFF.

The chain links TRBV5-6 to TRBJ2-3, with TRBD1 identical over 8 bases. Per the germline V gene, CDR1 is SGHDT and CDR2 is YYEEEE. The CDR3 has 15 amino acids. Trimming at V came to 3 bases and at J to 4 bases, leaving 7 bases not matched to a gene. CDR3 sequence: CASSWDRLSADTQYF. As DNA, the CDR3 is TGTGCCAGCAGCTGGGACAGGCTGAGCGCAGATACGCAGTATTTT.